The entry that follows covers one T cell receptor (beta chain) sequence. The data stem from a study of T cell changes during pregnancy in multiple sclerosis. Profiling relied on immunoSEQ multiplex PCR, and the TCRdb table lists in-frame clones only, not all of them. The sample has around 35,000 clones; about 92% are singletons. The germline V gene has CDR1 SGHRS and CDR2 YFSETQ. The CDR3 consists of 13 residues. V dropped 2 bases and J dropped 4 bases, with 10 bases sitting between them. The sequences come from CD4+ T cells from peripheral blood mononuclear cells, collected in the third trimester of pregnancy. The V gene is TRBV5-1, the J gene TRBJ2-7; D gene ambiguous. This clonotype originated in a female donor in good health, enrolled as a control in a pregnancy study. CDR3 nucleotides: TGCGCCAGCAGCTTTGGCGGAATATACGAGCAGTACTTC. It specifies CASSFGGIYEQYF.